This T cell receptor beta chain is from a study of T-cell reconstitution after alpha-beta-depleted transplantation in children. Per the germline V gene, CDR1 is SQVTM and CDR2 is ANQGSEA. The V gene end was trimmed by 5 bases and the J gene end by 1 base; junction bases not matched to a gene: 6. This CDR3 has 15 amino acids. Of note for this clonotype: Its antigen remains unidentified.

Study-level points and caveats: Several hundred expanded graft clones reportedly gave rise to the alpha-beta T cells present about two months after transplant. Some patients' high day-60 TCRbeta diversity was traced to surviving recipient T cells and thymic progenitors. Newly produced T cells mostly accounted for T-cell counts and diversity one year post-transplant.

A library of TCRbeta sequences, prepared with unique molecular identifiers, was generated. TCRdb reprocessed the PCR reads with MiXCR, giving one entry per CDR3 protein. Of more than 500,000 distinct CDR3 sequences listed, over 10% are singletons. The rearrangement joins TRBV29-1 to TRBJ1-2, with 11 bases aligning to TRBD1. This material consisted of PBMCs, mostly from graft donor cells, taken 180 days after TCRalphabeta/CD19-depleted stem cell transplant. The TCR was taken from a female patient aged 2-15 years who had a stem cell transplant for aplastic anemia, so the T cells may come from the graft donor. The CDR3 is CSVWGTGGDNYGYTF. CDR3 in DNA: TGCAGCGTTTGGGGGACAGGGGGAGATAACTATGGCTACACCTTC.